The 20 T cell receptor beta chains below come from one sample, sequenced in a study of vaccination and CD4 T cells after COVID-19. Treatment of the sample: approximately nine-day PBMC culture with coronavirus spike peptide pools or control peptides (ViraFEST assay). These receptors' antigens are unknown. Oncomine TCR Beta short-read sequencing was applied to DNA from cultured CD4+ T cells. TCRdb reanalysed the PCR reads using MiXCR and keeps one entry per CDR3 protein. Among roughly 16,000 distinct CDR3 sequences listed, around 24% were seen once. Specimen: cultured CD4+ T cells from blood. These receptors were obtained from a human donor with COVID-19.

The chain recombines TRBV2 with TRBJ2-1; TRBD2 might be the D (5 bases). V was cut by 8 bases and J by 10 bases, with 21 bases left in between. The CDR3 totals 14 residues. The V gene's germline CDR1 is SNHLY and CDR2 FYNNEI. In DNA, the CDR3 is TGTGCCAGCGCTCCCCCTTTAAGCGGACCGGAGCAGTTCTTC. Residues: CASAPPLSGPEQFF.

This clonotype was recorded a few times. This rearrangement joins TRBV5-1 to TRBJ1-1, with D tentatively TRBD1 (5 bases). Trimming left V 1 base short and J 0 bases short, with 16 bases between. Germline-derived CDR1 and CDR2 are SGHRS and YFSETQ. CDR3 length: 17 residues. The CDR3 here is CASSLFTFGGMNTEAFF. The CDR3 DNA reads TGCGCCAGCAGCTTGTTTACCTTTGGGGGGATGAACACTGAAGCTTTCTTT.

This clonotype was seen more than once but under ten times. The V and J genes are TRBV20-1 and TRBJ2-3, with 8 bases fitting TRBD2. V gave up 5 bases and J gave up 7 bases; unmatched junction bases: 17. CDR3 length: 16 residues. The V gene's germline CDR1 is DFQATT and CDR2 SNEGSKA (reference sequence). The CDR3 nucleotides are TGCAGTGCTCCTCTCCATAGCGGGGTTGGGGGAAATACGCAGTATTTT. Amino acid sequence: CSAPLHSGVGGNTQYF.

The V gene is TRBV6-5, the J gene TRBJ2-7; no clear D gene. Deletions cut 0 bases from V and 3 bases from J, with 9 bases between. Germline lookup yields CDR1 MNHEY and CDR2 SVGAGI. This CDR3 comprises 14 residues. CDR3 region: CASSYSPRSYEQYF. The CDR3 DNA is TGTGCCAGCAGTTACTCTCCCAGGAGCTACGAGCAGTACTTC.

The chain uses TRBV7-2 and TRBJ2-1, with TRBD2 matching over 14 bases. J was trimmed by 0 bases and V by 5 bases; bases with no gene match: 12. CDR3 size: 20 residues. Germline values: CDR1 SGHTA, CDR2 FQGNSA. The CDR3, as DNA: TGTGCCAGCAGCCACCCCGGGAGACTAGCGGGGGGGCTCTCCTACAATGAGCAGTTCTTC. This gives the protein CASSHPGRLAGGLSYNEQFF.

This clonotype has just a few counts. The J gene is TRBJ2-7, the V gene TRBV6-1; tentative D call: TRBD1 (6 bases). Trimming removed 8 bases at V and 3 bases at J, with 11 bases between. Germline assignment: CDR1 MNHNS and CDR2 SASEGT. CDR3 length: 12 amino acids. The CDR3 coding sequence is TGTGCCAGCCGCGGACAGAGCTACGAGCAGTACTTC. This sequence encodes CASRGQSYEQYF.

This chain links TRBV11-3 with TRBJ2-2, with 9 bases lining up with TRBD2. With V trimmed by 1 base and J by 7 bases, 7 bases remained unmatched. The CDR3 loop spans 16 amino acids. Germline V gene data show CDR1 as SGHNT and CDR2 as YENEEA. CDR3 sequence: CASSLGGGGAVGELFF. CDR3 bases: TGTGCCAGCAGCTTAGGAGGCGGGGGGGCGGTCGGGGAGCTGTTTTTT.

The chain has TRBV20-1 and TRBJ2-7; D is unclear. The CDR3 runs 15 residues. Germline lookup yields CDR1 DFQATT and CDR2 SNEGSKA (reference sequence). V was trimmed by 0 bases and J by 2 bases, leaving 14 bases between them. The CDR3 loop is CSARDAKTLTYEQYF. The CDR3, as DNA: TGCAGTGCTAGAGATGCGAAGACTCTAACCTACGAGCAGTACTTC.

This clonotype has a handful of counts. The chain employs TRBV7-2 and TRBJ2-2, with D uncertain. Germline CDR1 reads SGHTA; CDR2 reads FQGNSA. V dropped 4 bases and J dropped 5 bases, with 11 bases sitting between them. This CDR3 has 14 residues. The CDR3: CASSSKPKTGELFF. Here the CDR3 DNA reads TGTGCCAGCAGCTCCAAGCCAAAGACCGGGGAGCTGTTTTTT.

This clonotype is termed medium-sized. The gene calls are TRBV20-1 and TRBJ1-5; 10 nucleotides match TRBD1. Germline V gene lookup returns CDR1 DFQATT and CDR2 SNEGSKA (reference sequence). The CDR3 loop spans 15 amino acids. V trimming: 5 bases; J trimming: 0 bases; junction bases outside the gene matches: 4. The CDR3 here is CSAPRTGGSNQPQHF. Written as DNA, the CDR3 is TGCAGTGCTCCACGGACAGGGGGTAGCAATCAGCCCCAGCATTTT.

The sample holds one count of this clonotype. V usage is TRBV11-2 and J usage is TRBJ2-5, with D maybe TRBD2 (5 bases). The CDR3 is 14 amino acids. CDR1 and CDR2 (germline): SGHAT, FQNNGV. The germline V and J ends were trimmed by 3 bases and 2 bases, with 10 bases remaining between them. The CDR3, as DNA: TGTGCCAGCAGCTTTCATACGGGGCAAGAGACCCAGTACTTC. As protein: CASSFHTGQETQYF. The entire variable domain, with the rest obtained from reference TRBV11-2 and TRBJ2-5, is as follows: EAGVAQSPRYKIIEKRQSVAFWCNPISGHATLYWYQQILGQGPKLLIQFQNNGVVDDSQLPKDRFSAERLKGVDSTLKIQPAKLEDSAVYLCASSFHTGQETQYFGPGTRLLVL.

The chain uses TRBV20-1 and TRBJ1-1; 8 nucleotides agree with TRBD1. CDR1 and CDR2 from the germline V gene are DFQATT and SNEGSKA (reference sequence). V lost 6 bases to trimming and J lost 4 bases; unmatched junction nucleotides: 10. CDR3 size: 14 residues. The chain's CDR3 is CSANVRGPGTEAFF. For the CDR3, the DNA is TGCAGTGCAAACGTCAGGGGGCCGGGCACTGAAGCTTTCTTT.

This chain uses TRBV5-5 with TRBJ2-2; 8 bases fit TRBD1. Germline V gives CDR1 SGHKS, CDR2 YYEKEE (reference sequence). The trim removed 5 bases at V and 2 bases at J, leaving 5 bases unmatched. The CDR3 is made up of 15 amino acids. The CDR3 reads CASRPGGSNTGELFF. CDR3 DNA: TGTGCCAGCAGACCAGGGGGCTCTAACACCGGGGAGCTGTTTTTT. Supplemented by reference TRBV5-5 and TRBJ2-2, the full variable domain reads DAGVTQSPTHLIKTRGQQVTLRCSPISGHKSVSWYQQVLGQGPQFIFQYYEKEERGRGNFPDRFSARQFPNYSSELNVNALLLGDSALYLCASRPGGSNTGELFFGEGSRLTVL.

The V gene is TRBV6-4, the J gene TRBJ1-5; D might be TRBD1 (5 bases). The germline CDR1 and CDR2 sequences are MRHNA and SNTAGT. V was cut by 7 bases and J by 6 bases, with 16 bases left in between. This CDR3 spans 14 amino acids. The CDR3 loop is CASTTRGLGQPQHF. DNA of the CDR3: TGTGCCAGCACCACACGGGGGTTGGGTCAGCCCCAGCATTTT.

The chain has TRBV5-4 and TRBJ1-4; D ambiguous. The CDR3 runs to 14 residues. V lost 4 bases to trimming and J lost 2 bases, with 9 bases between them. The germline CDR1 and CDR2 sequences are SGHNT and YYREEE (reference sequence). The CDR3 reads CASSIGRTNEKLFF. DNA for the CDR3: TGTGCCAGCAGCATCGGACGGACTAATGAAAAACTGTTTTTT.

This chain links TRBV12-3 or TRBV12-4 with TRBJ2-2; D gene ambiguous. This CDR3 region has 12 residues. V shed 7 bases and J shed 6 bases, with 9 bases lying between them. DNA of the CDR3: TGTGCCAGCACCCTAATTTCCGGGGAGCTGTTTTTT. Its translation is CASTLISGELFF.

This clonotype is categorized as medium-sized. The chain links TRBV6-1 to TRBJ1-2; the D is unclear. This CDR3 has 12 residues. Trimming took off 7 bases at V and 3 bases at J, with 9 bases between the two ends. CDR1 is MNHNS and CDR2 is SASEGT in the germline V gene. CDR3 DNA: TGTGCCAGCATGGCAGAGCACTATGGCTACACCTTC. This codes for CASMAEHYGYTF.

Concerning this clonotype: A read error may explain this, as a much larger clone is one base away. The chain has TRBV7-2 and TRBJ1-2, with D unresolved. The germline V gene has CDR1 SGHTA and CDR2 FQGNSA. This CDR3 is 13 amino acids long. Trimming took 0 bases from V and 10 from J, leaving 12 bases between them. The chain's CDR3 is CASSLAGRRDYTF. CDR3 nucleotide sequence: TGTGCCAGCAGCTTAGCAGGCAGAAGGGACTACACCTTC.

This sequence joins TRBV5-1 and TRBJ1-1; D is unresolved. V was clipped by 7 bases and J by 2 bases, with 12 bases between them. The length of the CDR3 is 13 residues. Germline CDR1 and CDR2: SGHRS and YFSETQ. CDR3 in DNA: TGCGCCAGCTCCCCGCCCTTTAACACTGAAGCTTTCTTT. Encoded protein: CASSPPFNTEAFF.

This clonotype appeared a few times. The chain couples TRBV2 to TRBJ1-2; 8 positions agree with TRBD1. This CDR3 comprises 14 residues. Germline V gene sequence: CDR1 SNHLY, CDR2 FYNNEI. V dropped 5 bases and J dropped 6; count of bases not matched to a gene: 8. CDR3 sequence reads: CASSLGQGGDGYTF. For the CDR3, the DNA is TGTGCCAGCAGTCTCGGACAGGGAGGAGATGGCTACACCTTC.